The 19 T cell receptor beta chains below all came from one sample that was sequenced in a study of blood T cells in healthy people across ages. A J-beta primer mix and a sample-barcoded 5' primer were used in a second PCR of roughly 6 to 12 cycles. TCRdb itself ran the 5' RACE reads through MiXCR, one entry per CDR3 protein. The data show fewer than 2,000,000 distinct CDR3 sequences, around 36% seen once. Sequencing was carried out using blood. These receptors originate from a woman aged 25 to 39 in good health.

CDR3 amino acids: CSARVEGANYGYTF. The CDR3 coding sequence is TGCAGTGCTAGAGTAGAGGGGGCTAACTATGGCTACACCTTC. The chain employs TRBV20-1 and TRBJ1-2, with D perhaps TRBD1 (6 bases). V was trimmed by 1 base and J by 0 bases, leaving 9 bases between them. The CDR3 runs 14 residues. From germline, CDR1 is DFQATT and CDR2 SNEGSKA (reference sequence).

The gene calls are TRBV5-1 and TRBJ1-1; D might be TRBD1 (5 bases). Per germline, CDR1 SGHRS and CDR2 YFSETQ. CDR3 length equals 15 residues. The V gene lost 0 bases and the J gene lost 4 bases, with 13 bases spanning the gap. The DNA for the CDR3 is TGCGCCAGCAGCTTGGTTCAGGGCTCTCTCACTGAAGCTTTCTTT. Translation: CASSLVQGSLTEAFF.

This clonotype was counted between two and nine times. The chain links TRBV6-6 to TRBJ1-6, with D maybe TRBD1 (6 bases). Trimming left V 7 bases short and J 7 bases short, with 14 bases between. This CDR3 is 14 amino acids long. Per the germline V gene, CDR1 is MNHNY and CDR2 is SVGAGI (reference sequence). The CDR3 DNA sequence: TGTGCCAGCAATCAGGGACACAGAAATTCACCCCTCCACTTT. This codes for CASNQGHRNSPLHF.

This clonotype was seen ten or more times. The chain links TRBV20-1 to TRBJ1-6; 9 nucleotides line up with TRBD1. Germline V gene lookup returns CDR1 DFQATT and CDR2 SNEGSKA (reference sequence). CDR3 length equals 16 residues. Losses at the gene ends were 3 bases for V and 9 bases for J; bases not matched to a gene: 12. CDR3 DNA sequence: TGCAGTGCTAGGGAGGGGGGACAGGGCGGGGGTTCACCCCTCCACTTT. It encodes CSAREGGQGGGSPLHF.

This clonotype has at least ten counts. V and J are TRBV27 and TRBJ2-5; D not certain. The CDR3 spans 12 residues. CDR1 and CDR2 (germline): MNHEY, SMNVEV (reference sequence). Trimming took off 4 bases at V and 0 bases at J, with 3 bases between the two ends. The CDR3 sequence: CASSWYQETQYF. CDR3 coding DNA: TGTGCCAGCAGTTGGTACCAAGAGACCCAGTACTTC.

A few counts support this clonotype. The rearrangement links TRBV12-3 or TRBV12-4 to TRBJ1-2, with D uncertain. Trimming removed 4 bases at V and 2 bases at J, with 11 bases between. The CDR3 extends over 14 amino acids. The CDR3 loop is CASSYPPENYGYTF. Written as DNA, the CDR3 is TGTGCCAGCAGTTACCCACCGGAAAACTATGGCTACACCTTC.

This clonotype was counted between two and nine times. This chain joins TRBV27 and TRBJ2-1; no clear D. The CDR3 totals 18 residues. Trimming stripped 2 bases from V and 2 bases from J, with 19 bases between. Per germline, CDR1 MNHEY and CDR2 SMNVEV (reference sequence). The chain's CDR3 is CASSLTQRRNGPYNEQFF. For the CDR3, the DNA is TGTGCCAGCAGTTTAACCCAACGGCGCAACGGTCCCTACAATGAGCAGTTCTTC.

This clonotype was counted a few times. The V gene is TRBV10-3, the J gene TRBJ2-1, with D perhaps given as TRBD1 or TRBD2 (5 bases each). The CDR3 length is 15 residues. Trimming took off 0 bases at V and 6 bases at J, with 12 bases between the two ends. Germline CDR1 reads ENHRY; CDR2 reads SYGVKD. Here the CDR3 reads CAISESGVGANEQFF. The CDR3 DNA sequence: TGTGCCATCAGTGAGTCGGGGGTTGGGGCCAATGAGCAGTTCTTC.

V gene TRBV30 combines with J gene TRBJ2-1, with 7 bases lining up with TRBD2. This CDR3 has 13 amino acids. Germline trimming cut 2 bases from V and 6 bases from J; bases unmatched to any gene: 4. CDR1 GTSNPN and CDR2 SVGIG come from the germline V gene (reference sequence). The CDR3 reads CAWSRGRPNEQFF. The CDR3 nucleotides are TGTGCCTGGAGTCGCGGGAGACCCAATGAGCAGTTCTTC.

The chain couples TRBV20-1 to TRBJ2-2; D remains ambiguous. CDR1 and CDR2 from the germline V gene are DFQATT and SNEGSKA (reference sequence). V was clipped by 0 bases and J by 5 bases, with 10 bases between them. This CDR3 is 14 amino acids long. The CDR3 sequence: CSARDEQSTGELFF. CDR3 nucleotide sequence: TGCAGTGCTAGAGATGAACAGTCTACCGGGGAGCTGTTTTTT.

The table lists this clonotype with a few counts. The chain is built from TRBV4-1 and TRBJ1-1; D is uncertain. Trimming removed 0 bases from V and 1 base from J, with 6 bases in between. The length of the CDR3 is 14 residues. CDR1 is MGHRA and CDR2 is YSYEKL in the germline V gene. CDR3 in DNA: TGCGCCAGCAGCCAAGAACCCTGGAACACTGAAGCTTTCTTT. Residues: CASSQEPWNTEAFF.

This clonotype has only a few counts. This chain uses TRBV20-1 with TRBJ1-1, with 7 positions matching TRBD1. The CDR3 contains 13 residues. V lost 3 bases and J lost 8; bases outside the gene matches: 9. CDR1 and CDR2 from the germline V gene are DFQATT and SNEGSKA (reference sequence). The CDR3 reads CSASDRVLREAFF. CDR3 nucleotide sequence: TGCAGTGCTAGTGACAGGGTATTAAGAGAAGCTTTCTTT.

In this sample, this clonotype turned up once. The gene calls are TRBV12-3 or TRBV12-4 and TRBJ1-5; D perhaps matches TRBD1 (5 bases). There are 14 residues in the CDR3. The germline V and J ends were trimmed by 8 bases and 3 bases, with 14 bases remaining between them. As DNA, the CDR3 is TGTGCCAGCGCTCCGACAGTTAACAATCAGCCCCAGCATTTT. Amino acids: CASAPTVNNQPQHF.

CDR3 amino acids: CASSQEGRASYNANTGELFF. The CDR3 nucleotides are TGCGCCAGCAGCCAAGAAGGTCGGGCTTCATATAACGCGAACACCGGGGAGCTGTTTTTT. This chain connects TRBV4-1 to TRBJ2-2; D is undetermined. The CDR3 contains 20 residues. Trimming removed 0 bases from V and 0 bases from J, with 20 bases in between. CDR1 and CDR2 from the germline V gene are MGHRA and YSYEKL.

The chain couples TRBV5-1 to TRBJ2-2, with 16 bases fitting TRBD2. The V gene end was trimmed by 4 bases and the J gene end by 5 bases; junction bases not matched to a gene: 8. Looked up from germline, CDR1 is SGHRS and CDR2 is YFSETQ. The CDR3 spans 18 residues. CDR3 nucleotides: TGCGCCAGCAGCAAGGGACTAGCGGGAGGGCGCAGTACCGGGGAGCTGTTTTTT. This gives the protein CASSKGLAGGRSTGELFF.

The sample holds a few counts of this clonotype. The chain has TRBV5-1 and TRBJ2-3; TRBD1 is a possible D gene (5 bases). V shed 0 bases and J shed 1 base, with 12 bases lying between them. Germline CDR1 and CDR2: SGHRS and YFSETQ. The CDR3 has 16 amino acids. For the CDR3, the DNA is TGCGCCAGCAGCTTGGCAGCAGGGTCGGGCACAGATACGCAGTATTTT. Its protein product is CASSLAAGSGTDTQYF.

The V and J genes are TRBV6-5 and TRBJ2-7; TRBD2 is a possible D gene (6 bases). The CDR3 is 15 amino acids. Germline CDR1 is MNHEY and CDR2 is SVGAGI. V was shortened by 2 bases and J by 3 bases, with 14 bases between the two germline ends. Here the CDR3 DNA reads TGTGCCAGCAGTTACAGGGGTAGCGGTAGCTACGAGCAGTACTTC. Protein product: CASSYRGSGSYEQYF.

This clonotype turned up a few times. This chain connects TRBV7-2 to TRBJ1-5, with 9 bases matching TRBD1. Germline CDR1 is SGHTA and CDR2 is FQGNSA. CDR3 length: 15 residues. After removal of 4 bases from V and 5 bases from J, the junction contained 6 bases not matched to a gene. CDR3 DNA sequence: TGTGCCAGCAGCTCCGGGACAGGGAGTTATCAGCCCCAGCATTTT. Its protein product is CASSSGTGSYQPQHF. Full variable domain (outside the CDR3, taken from reference TRBV7-2 and TRBJ1-5): GAGVSQSPSNKVTEKGKDVELRCDPISGHTALYWYRQSLGQGLEFLIYFQGNSAPDKSGLPSDRFSAERTGGSVSTLTIQRTQQEDSAVYLCASSSGTGSYQPQHFGDGTRLSIL.

The CDR3 protein is CASSQDRQLEDTQYF. CDR3 bases: TGCGCCAGCAGCCAAGATAGACAGCTGGAAGATACGCAGTATTTT. The J gene is TRBJ2-3, the V gene TRBV4-1, with D maybe TRBD1 (5 bases). The CDR3 is 15 residues long. Looked up from germline, CDR1 is MGHRA and CDR2 is YSYEKL. V was cut by 0 bases and J by 5 bases, with 12 bases left in between.